A single sample is the source of the 27 T cell receptor beta chains below, sequenced in a study of monozygotic twins with inflammatory bowel disease. TCRdb reprocessed the 5' RACE reads and stores each CDR3 protein as one record, lacking DNA. The sample table includes more than 350,000 distinct CDR3 sequences. The sequenced sample was blood. The receptors derive from a human donor with ulcerative colitis or Crohn's disease, or a healthy co-twin of an affected twin (not recorded which).

The V gene is TRBV29-1, the J gene TRBJ2-3; TCRdb proposes TRBD1, but this gene call is untestable without DNA. From germline, CDR1 is SQVTM and CDR2 ANQGSEA. CDR3 size: 12 residues. The CDR3 spells CSIDRAEDTQYF.

The CDR3 sequence: CASSWGWTGTGTEAFF. V usage is TRBV5-1 and J usage is TRBJ1-1. Looked up from germline, CDR1 is SGHRS and CDR2 is YFSETQ. This CDR3 is 16 amino acids long.

V is TRBV18 and J is TRBJ2-5; the D gene TCRdb calls, TRBD1, cannot be checked with no DNA. CDR1 KGHSH and CDR2 LQKENI come from the germline V gene. The CDR3 contains 15 residues. CDR3 region: CASSPLGTKGETQYF. The full variable domain, in which reference TRBV18 and TRBJ2-5 provide the parts outside the CDR3, is NAGVMQNPRHLVRRRGQEARLRCSPMKGHSHVYWYRQLPEEGLKFMVYLQKENIIDESGMPKERFSAEFPKEGPSILRIQQVVRGDSAAYFCASSPLGTKGETQYFGPGTRLLVL.

CDR3: CAWSRERGYEQYF. V and J are TRBV30 and TRBJ2-7; the TCRdb D gene call, TRBD2, has no DNA to confirm it. Germline loops: CDR1 GTSNPN, CDR2 SVGIG (reference sequence). The CDR3 has 13 amino acids.

The chain links TRBV27 to TRBJ2-2. The CDR3 sequence is 14 residues long. Germline loops: CDR1 MNHEY, CDR2 SMNVEV (reference sequence). Here the CDR3 reads CASSLWAIGGELFF.

The chain employs TRBV18 and TRBJ1-1. The CDR3 spans 15 residues. CDR1 is KGHSH and CDR2 is LQKENI in the germline V gene. This chain's CDR3 is CGSSPLVGRDTEAFF.

The V gene is TRBV5-1, the J gene TRBJ2-7; TCRdb outputs TRBD2, but without DNA this stays unchecked. CDR1 and CDR2 (germline): SGHRS, YFSETQ. This CDR3 is built from 15 residues. The CDR3 here is CASSQDTNREGEQYF.

V gene TRBV11-1 combines with J gene TRBJ2-1; the TCRdb D gene call, TRBD2, has no DNA to confirm it. This CDR3 has 20 residues. Germline V gene data show CDR1 as SGHAT and CDR2 as FQDESV (reference sequence). The CDR3 sequence: CASSRLPGQGGTSGNYEQFF.

This rearrangement joins TRBV4-2 to TRBJ2-7; TCRdb outputs TRBD2, but without DNA this stays unchecked. Germline V lookup: CDR1 LGHNA, CDR2 YNFKEQ. The CDR3 has 16 residues. The CDR3 loop reads CASSQVGPAESYEQYF.

This chain uses TRBV7-8 with TRBJ2-7; TCRdb proposes TRBD1, but this gene call is untestable without DNA. CDR3 length equals 14 residues. CDR1 and CDR2 from the germline V gene are SGHVS and FQNEAQ. CDR3 sequence reads: CASSSTGTGDEQYF. The full variable domain, its missing parts supplied by reference TRBV7-8 and TRBJ2-7, is GAGVSQSPRYKVAKRGQDVALRCDPISGHVSLFWYQQALGQGPEFLTYFQNEAQLDKSGLPSDRFFAERPEGSVSTLKIQRTQQEDSAVYLCASSSTGTGDEQYFGPGTRLTVT.

This sequence joins TRBV10-3 and TRBJ1-1. CDR1 and CDR2 from the germline V gene are ENHRY and SYGVKD. CDR3 length: 13 residues. The CDR3 here is CAIGAPLNTEAFF.

The rearrangement joins TRBV10-3 to TRBJ1-6. Looked up from germline, CDR1 is ENHRY and CDR2 is SYGVKD. The CDR3 extends over 13 amino acids. The CDR3 spells CAISPGYGSPLHF.

This sequence joins TRBV4-2 and TRBJ2-3. The CDR3 extends over 12 amino acids. The germline CDR1 and CDR2 sequences are LGHNA and YNFKEQ. This CDR3 reads CASSQVKDTQYF.

This chain uses TRBV7-8 with TRBJ1-1. The V gene's germline CDR1 is SGHVS and CDR2 FQNEAQ. CDR3 size: 14 residues. CDR3 amino acids: CASSLQLLDTEAFF. Combining the CDR3 with reference TRBV7-8 and TRBJ1-1 gives the whole variable domain GAGVSQSPRYKVAKRGQDVALRCDPISGHVSLFWYQQALGQGPEFLTYFQNEAQLDKSGLPSDRFFAERPEGSVSTLKIQRTQQEDSAVYLCASSLQLLDTEAFFGQGTRLTVV.

This chain uses TRBV28 with TRBJ1-6; TCRdb's D gene call, TRBD1, goes unchecked for lack of DNA. The CDR3 is 15 residues long. Germline-derived CDR1 and CDR2 are MDHEN and SYDVKM. CDR3: CASSSTDRVNSPLHF.

The chain has TRBV5-1 and TRBJ2-1; the D call of TRBD1 rests on TCRdb alone, since no DNA is present to check it. The CDR3 totals 14 residues. CDR1 is SGHRS and CDR2 is YFSETQ in the germline V gene. This CDR3 reads CASSFDTGWNEQFF. The complete variable domain, with remaining parts taken from reference TRBV5-1 and TRBJ2-1, reads KAGVTQTPRYLIKTRGQQVTLSCSPISGHRSVSWYQQTPGQGLQFLFEYFSETQRNKGNFPGRFSGRQFSNSRSEMNVSTLELGDSALYLCASSFDTGWNEQFFGPGTRLTVL.

The J gene is TRBJ2-3, the V gene TRBV7-6; there is no DNA to check the TCRdb D call of TRBD1. CDR3 length equals 15 residues. Germline V lookup: CDR1 SGHVS, CDR2 FNYEAQ. CDR3 protein: CASSSGEREADTQYF.

The rearrangement joins TRBV2 to TRBJ2-7. This CDR3 comprises 11 residues. From germline, CDR1 is SNHLY and CDR2 FYNNEI. CDR3 sequence reads: CASVAWREQYF. The whole variable domain, remainder taken from reference TRBV2 and TRBJ2-7, is EPEVTQTPSHQVTQMGQEVILRCVPISNHLYFYWYRQILGQKVEFLVSFYNNEISEKSEIFDDQFSVERPDGSNFTLKIRSTKLEDSAMYFCASVAWREQYFGPGTRLTVT.

This chain connects TRBV4-2 to TRBJ1-2. The CDR3 totals 14 residues. The germline gives CDR1 LGHNA, CDR2 YNFKEQ. This CDR3 is CASSQEGGLYGYTF.

The CDR3 loop reads CASSPPSGHIETQYF. This chain joins TRBV5-5 and TRBJ2-5; no DNA is available, so the TRBD1 call from TCRdb remains unchecked. CDR1 is SGHKS, CDR2 YYEKEE, per germline (reference sequence). The CDR3 has 15 residues.

The chain is built from TRBV27 and TRBJ1-1; with no DNA, the TCRdb D assignment of TRBD1 cannot be verified. This CDR3 is 13 amino acids long. Germline CDR1 and CDR2: MNHEY and SMNVEV (reference sequence). This chain's CDR3 is CASRGHTPNQAFF.

The chain employs TRBV4-1 and TRBJ2-3; checking the TCRdb D call of TRBD2 is not possible without DNA. Germline CDR1 reads MGHRA; CDR2 reads YSYEKL. The CDR3 is 16 residues long. The CDR3 loop reads CASSQEEAVITDTQYF.

This chain links TRBV20-1 with TRBJ1-2; the D call from TCRdb, TRBD1, cannot be confirmed without DNA. The CDR3 sequence is 14 residues long. Germline V CDR1 and CDR2: DFQATT, SNEGSKA (reference sequence). CDR3 sequence: CSARGTGPNYGYTF.

The chain is built from TRBV20-1 and TRBJ1-6. CDR3 length: 13 residues. Looked up from germline, CDR1 is DFQATT and CDR2 is SNEGSKA (reference sequence). CDR3 in amino acids: CSAREQYNSPLHF.

This chain links TRBV2 with TRBJ2-3; TCRdb names TRBD2, which stays unverified in the absence of DNA. The CDR3 spans 15 residues. From germline, CDR1 is SNHLY and CDR2 FYNNEI. Here the CDR3 reads CASSEASFSGDTQYF.

The rearrangement uses TRBV2 and TRBJ1-6; TCRdb calls TRBD1, which cannot be checked without DNA. The CDR3 consists of 12 residues. Germline V CDR1 and CDR2: SNHLY, FYNNEI. CDR3 sequence reads: CASTGGGSPLHF.

V is TRBV5-6 and J is TRBJ1-1. Germline CDR1 SGHDT, CDR2 YYEEEE. This CDR3 region has 14 residues. The CDR3 is CASSFGKGNTEAFF. Full variable domain (outside the CDR3, taken from reference TRBV5-6 and TRBJ1-1): DAGVTQSPTHLIKTRGQQVTLRCSPKSGHDTVSWYQQALGQGPQFIFQYYEEEERQRGNFPDRFSGHQFPNYSSELNVNALLLGDSALYLCASSFGKGNTEAFFGQGTRLTVV.